Given below is one TCR beta chain in context. Repertoires were generated with immunoSEQ multiplex PCR, while TCRdb's copy carries only in-frame clones and drops some. Found here are approximately 290,000 clones, 70% to 90% of them singletons; the top ten hold about 4.3%. The data belong to a study of blood T cell repertoires in COVID-19. As for the study in general: Acute and convalescent COVID-19 specimens originated in the United States, Italy and Spain.

Recovered status applied to Cohort 3 donors who had two consecutive negative PCRs. It also applied to those with clearance or with symptom resolution. From germline, CDR1 is SGHTA and CDR2 FQGTGA. This CDR3 has 14 amino acids. V was trimmed by 0 bases and J by 7 bases, leaving 12 bases between them. The receptor's source is a woman in her 30s who had recovered from COVID-19. Sequences were obtained from PBMCs or T cells enriched from blood (not recorded which). This chain connects TRBV7-3 to TRBJ1-1; D gene unclear. CDR3 nucleotide sequence: TGTGCCAGCAGCTTAACCCCGGCCACGGGTGAAGCTTTCTTT. This codes for CASSLTPATGEAFF.